These 8 T cell receptor beta chains came from one sample sequenced in a study of Graves' ophthalmopathy and Graves' hyperthyroidism. CDR3 regions of TCR beta were amplified from RNA transcripts. HTBI primers primed a first-round RT-PCR, and a second-round multiplex PCR followed. TCRdb re-called the multiplex PCR reads through MiXCR, storing one row per CDR3 protein. The table shows 1 million to 1.3 million distinct CDR3 sequences, with around a third occurring only once. Sequencing used peripheral blood or thyroid tissue (not recorded which). The receptors stem from an adult man with Graves' hyperthyroidism.

The V gene is TRBV7-2, the J gene TRBJ1-4; 12 bases are a match to TRBD1. V lost 2 bases and J lost 7; bases outside the gene matches: 5. The CDR3 is 16 residues long. CDR1 is SGHTA and CDR2 is FQGNSA in the germline V gene. CDR3 protein: CASSLWGTGGFEKLFF. CDR3 nucleotides: TGTGCCAGCAGCTTATGGGGGACAGGGGGCTTTGAAAAACTGTTTTTT.

The chain uses TRBV2 and TRBJ2-5; a weak D match, TRBD2 (5 bases). V lost 8 bases and J lost 5, with 15 bases in between. Germline V gene lookup returns CDR1 SNHLY and CDR2 FYNNEI. CDR3 length: 13 amino acids. This chain's CDR3 is CASEDASRETQYF. The DNA of the CDR3 is TGTGCCAGCGAAGACGCTAGCAGGGAGACCCAGTACTTC.

This clonotype has only a few counts. The J gene is TRBJ2-6, the V gene TRBV6-1, with 12 bases aligning to TRBD1. The J segment lost 3 bases and the V segment lost 5 bases, leaving 8 bases of the junction unmatched. CDR1 is MNHNS and CDR2 is SASEGT in the germline V gene. There are 18 residues in the CDR3. CDR3 nucleotide sequence: TGTGCCAGCAGTTACGTCCGGGACAGGGGGCTTGGGGCCAACGTCCTGACTTTC. It codes for CASSYVRDRGLGANVLTF.

This clonotype was detected many times. The rearrangement uses TRBV16 and TRBJ2-7; no reliable D call. This CDR3 has 12 residues. The germline V and J ends were trimmed by 0 bases and 3 bases, with 3 bases remaining between them. CDR1 is KGHSY and CDR2 is FQNENV in the germline V gene. CDR3 DNA sequence: TGTGCCAGCAGCCAATCTGACTACGAGCAGTACTTC. Residues: CASSQSDYEQYF.

Note on this clonotype: A clone one base away is much larger, so this may be a read error. This chain links TRBV2 with TRBJ2-7, with 10 positions matching TRBD1. The CDR3 is 15 residues long. V shed 6 bases, J shed 3 bases, and the junction held 8 bases outside the gene matches. The germline V gene has CDR1 SNHLY and CDR2 FYNNEI. The CDR3 DNA sequence: TGTGCCAGCAGACGAGACAGGGGGCTCAGCTACGAGCAGTACTTC. Its protein is CASRRDRGLSYEQYF.

This clonotype was observed at least ten times. The chain employs TRBV24-1 and TRBJ2-5, with unresolved D. Germline V lookup: CDR1 KGHDR, CDR2 SFDVKD. CDR3 length: 14 amino acids. Trimming took 4 bases from V and 2 from J, leaving 10 bases between them. CDR3 residues: CATSDSPLQETQYF. CDR3 DNA sequence: TGTGCCACCAGTGACTCCCCCTTGCAAGAGACCCAGTACTTC.

In this sample, this clonotype turned up many times. This chain joins TRBV29-1 and TRBJ2-2; D is undetermined. The germline V gene encodes CDR1 SQVTM and CDR2 ANQGSEA. There are 11 residues in the CDR3. V gave up 1 base and J gave up 5 bases, with 2 bases separating them. The DNA for the CDR3 is TGCAGCGTTGAAGGAACCGGGGAGCTGTTTTTT. Encoded protein: CSVEGTGELFF.

The rearrangement uses TRBV24-1 and TRBJ2-6, with 9 bases matching TRBD1. The germline V gene has CDR1 KGHDR and CDR2 SFDVKD. The trim removed 4 bases at V and 2 bases at J, leaving 11 bases unmatched. This CDR3 contains 19 residues. The CDR3 protein is CATSDPQAGQGAGANVLTF. CDR3 nucleotide sequence: TGTGCCACCAGTGACCCTCAGGCGGGACAGGGAGCTGGGGCCAACGTCCTGACTTTC.